The 16 T cell receptor beta chains in this list originate from one sample, sequenced in a study of Ad26.COV2.S vaccination and SARS-CoV-2 variants. The treatment was: 19 received Ad26.COV2.S at low or high dose, single or two shots; five or six received placebo; per-sample allocation not given. Day 63 following the first vaccine or placebo injection was when the samples were taken. The assay was immunoSEQ multiplex PCR, and TCRdb's table has in-frame clones only and misses some. The repertoire has about 680,000 clones, 89% of them found once; the top ten carry over 1.3%. The material was peripheral blood, obtained in a trial of Ad26.COV2.S vaccine versus placebo. The receptors derive from a person aged 18-65 years who received the Ad26.COV2.S COVID-19 vaccine or a placebo.

The rearrangement joins TRBV7-2 to TRBJ2-3, with 12 positions matching TRBD2. CDR1 and CDR2 from the germline V gene are SGHTA and FQGNSA. The J segment lost 0 bases and the V segment lost 5 bases, leaving 12 bases of the junction unmatched. The CDR3 covers 19 residues. This CDR3 reads CASSRKTSGGFSSTDTQYF. The DNA of the CDR3 is TGTGCCAGCAGCCGGAAGACTAGCGGGGGATTTTCTAGCACAGATACGCAGTATTTT.

The V gene is TRBV6-2 or TRBV6-3, the J gene TRBJ2-4; D not certain. There are 12 residues in the CDR3. Germline V gives CDR1 MNHEY, CDR2 SVGEGT. V lost 4 bases and J lost 6, with 7 bases in between. Here the CDR3 reads CASSSLPNIQYF. As DNA, the CDR3 is TGTGCCAGCAGTTCCCTTCCAAACATTCAGTACTTC.

The chain employs TRBV18 and TRBJ1-4; 11 bases agree with TRBD1. The CDR3 covers 15 residues. Germline CDR1 reads KGHSH; CDR2 reads LQKENI. V was clipped by 4 bases and J by 5 bases; unmatched bases: 3. The CDR3 DNA sequence: TGTGCCAGCTCACGCGGGACAGGGGGGAATGAAAAACTGTTTTTT. Its translation is CASSRGTGGNEKLFF.

V and J are TRBV2 and TRBJ2-1; 9 bases agree with TRBD1. Trimming took 6 bases from V and 3 from J; bases not matched to a gene: 3. CDR1 is SNHLY and CDR2 is FYNNEI in the germline V gene. CDR3 length: 14 residues. The CDR3 reads CASRTGGGYNEQFF. In nucleotides, the CDR3 is TGTGCCAGCAGAACAGGGGGCGGCTACAATGAGCAGTTCTTC.

The chain couples TRBV24-1 to TRBJ2-7, with D possibly matching TRBD1 (5 bases). Germline assignment: CDR1 KGHDR and CDR2 SFDVKD. This CDR3 spans 13 amino acids. The V and J ends lost 4 bases and 6 bases respectively, with 12 bases between them. CDR3 bases: TGTGCCACCAGTGACCCCCCCAGGGCCGAGCAGTACTTC. Its protein product is CATSDPPRAEQYF.

This chain connects TRBV19 to TRBJ2-7; 8 bases align to TRBD1. Germline V CDR1 and CDR2: LNHDA, SQIVND (reference sequence). The CDR3 loop spans 14 amino acids. V shed 5 bases and J 5 bases; nucleotides not matched to a gene: 8. The CDR3 loop is CASSYQGARDEQYF. The CDR3 DNA sequence: TGTGCCAGTAGTTATCAGGGGGCGCGGGACGAGCAGTACTTC.

This chain joins TRBV6-5 and TRBJ1-1; possibly TRBD1 for D (5 bases). In germline, CDR1 is MNHEY, CDR2 SVGAGI. The CDR3 is 14 residues long. V lost 7 bases and J lost 6, with 18 bases in between. The CDR3 loop is CASTQNRGAPEAFF. CDR3 nucleotide sequence: TGTGCCAGCACCCAAAACCGTGGGGCGCCTGAAGCTTTCTTT.

The J gene is TRBJ1-5, the V gene TRBV19, with 7 positions matching TRBD1. With 4 bases clipped from V and 3 bases from J, the junction kept 6 bases outside the gene matches. CDR1 is LNHDA, CDR2 SQIVND, per germline (reference sequence). The CDR3 length is 15 residues. CDR3 residues: CASSTPGQINQPQHF. For the CDR3, the DNA is TGTGCCAGTAGTACCCCGGGACAGATCAATCAGCCCCAGCATTTT. Using reference TRBV19 and TRBJ1-5 for the parts outside the CDR3, the full variable domain is DGGITQSPKYLFRKEGQNVTLSCEQNLNHDAMYWYRQDPGQGLRLIYYSQIVNDFQKGDIAEGYSVSREKKESFPLTVTSAQKNPTAFYLCASSTPGQINQPQHFGDGTRLSIL.

The chain couples TRBV19 to TRBJ1-5, with a weak D call TRBD1 (5 bases). V dropped 1 base and J dropped 0 bases, with 10 bases sitting between them. Germline V gene sequence: CDR1 LNHDA, CDR2 SQIVND (reference sequence). This CDR3 has 16 amino acids. As DNA, the CDR3 is TGTGCCAGTAGTATAGGGGGGGGAAATAGCAATCAGCCCCAGCATTTT. It is translated as CASSIGGGNSNQPQHF.

This chain joins TRBV7-2 and TRBJ2-3; the D is unclear. CDR1 and CDR2 from the germline V gene are SGHTA and FQGNSA. Trimming left V 4 bases short and J 11 bases short, with 7 bases between. There are 10 residues in the CDR3. The CDR3 DNA sequence: TGTGCCAGCAGCTCGGTGGGGCAGTATTTT. This gives the protein CASSSVGQYF.

This rearrangement joins TRBV11-2 to TRBJ2-1, with D unresolved. V dropped 3 bases and J dropped 7 bases, with 7 bases sitting between them. The CDR3 length is 12 residues. CDR1 and CDR2 from the germline V gene are SGHAT and FQNNGV. Here the CDR3 DNA reads TGTGCCAGCAGCTTCTGGGGTAATGAGCAGTTCTTC. Translating gives CASSFWGNEQFF.

To note about this clone: Other DNA sequences in this specimen translate into the identical CDR3. The rearrangement uses TRBV2 and TRBJ1-5; 7 positions agree with TRBD1. V trimming: 5 bases; J trimming: 4 bases; junction bases outside the gene matches: 5. The V gene's germline CDR1 is SNHLY and CDR2 FYNNEI. The CDR3 contains 14 residues. CDR3 nucleotides: TGTGCCAGCAGTTGGACAGGAGGAAATCAGCCCCAGCATTTT. Its translation is CASSWTGGNQPQHF.

The chain joins TRBV7-8 to TRBJ2-1; 7 bases align to TRBD2. The CDR3 is made up of 18 amino acids. The germline CDR1 and CDR2 sequences are SGHVS and FQNEAQ. V gave up 5 bases and J gave up 5 bases; unmatched junction bases: 18. CDR3 sequence (DNA): TGTGCCAGCAGCCGGGGGGAAGGGTTCCGGGACGAAAACAATGAGCAGTTCTTC. Residues: CASSRGEGFRDENNEQFF.

The chain joins TRBV18 to TRBJ1-1, with D perhaps TRBD1 (5 bases). Germline V CDR1 and CDR2: KGHSH, LQKENI. CDR3 length: 14 amino acids. V dropped 6 bases and J dropped 5 bases, with 16 bases sitting between them. CDR3 sequence reads: CASSSGGGGTEAFF. DNA for the CDR3: TGTGCCAGCTCGTCCGGGGGTGGGGGAACTGAAGCTTTCTTT. The whole variable domain, filled in from reference TRBV18 and TRBJ1-1, reads NAGVMQNPRHLVRRRGQEARLRCSPMKGHSHVYWYRQLPEEGLKFMVYLQKENIIDESGMPKERFSAEFPKEGPSILRIQQVVRGDSAAYFCASSSGGGGTEAFFGQGTRLTVV.

This rearrangement joins TRBV6-2 or TRBV6-3 to TRBJ2-1; no firm D call. From germline, CDR1 is MNHEY and CDR2 SVGEGT. The CDR3 runs to 15 residues. Trimming cost V 4 bases and J 7 bases, with 17 bases left between them. The CDR3 here is CASSLGQAPRNEQFF. As DNA, the CDR3 is TGTGCCAGCAGTTTGGGTCAGGCCCCGAGGAATGAGCAGTTCTTC.

The J gene is TRBJ2-5, the V gene TRBV27; TRBD1 agrees at 11 bases. This CDR3 contains 15 residues. The germline V gene has CDR1 MNHEY and CDR2 SMNVEV (reference sequence). Losses at the gene ends were 2 bases for V and 5 bases for J; bases not matched to a gene: 4. DNA for the CDR3: TGTGCCAGCAGTTTAAGGGACAGGGGGAGGGAGACCCAGTACTTC. Residues: CASSLRDRGRETQYF.